The rows below give T cell receptor beta chains drawn from one sample of a study of T-cell memory formation after mild COVID-19. TCRdb fed the 5' RACE reads into MiXCR, producing one record per CDR3 protein. In the table there are just over 350,000 distinct CDR3 sequences, around an eighth of which are singletons. Sequenced material: PBMCs or a T cell subset sorted from them (not recorded which). The receptors stem from a man younger than 35 who had mild COVID-19 (a few samples of this study predate the infection). Cell type and time point are not known. The CDR3 runs from the conserved cysteine through the conserved F or W. The order of the fields is V gene, J gene, D gene, clone size, CDR3 DNA, CDR3 protein. The D gene is left open where the match is weak. Rows give clone size only sometimes, using once, few, many, or a class for an expanded clone.

>TRBV6-2/TRBV6-3|TRBJ1-1|.|.
TGTGCCAGCAGTTACCCAGGACGTGCCGAGGCGGCTTTCTTT
CASSYPGRAEAAFF
>TRBV20-1|TRBJ2-3|TRBD2|.
TGCAGTGCTAGAGGGGGGACTAGCGGGGATCTATATACGCAGTATTTT
CSARGGTSGDLYTQYF
>TRBV7-8|TRBJ2-1|TRBD1|.
TGTGCCAGCAGCTACCGGGACAGCGTTGAGCAGTTCTTC
CASSYRDSVEQFF
>TRBV6-5|TRBJ2-7|.|many
TGTGCCAGCAGTTACTCAGGGGCCTACGAGCAGTACTTC
CASSYSGAYEQYF
>TRBV28|TRBJ2-3|.|.
TGTGCCAGCAGTACCCAGGGTGGGGGGACAGATACGCAGTATTTT
CASSTQGGGTDTQYF
>TRBV10-3|TRBJ2-7|TRBD1|.
TGTGCCATCAGCCAGGGGGATTCCTACGAGCAGTACTTC
CAISQGDSYEQYF
>TRBV7-9|TRBJ2-1|TRBD2|.
TGTGCCAGCAGCCCCATTGGACTAGCAGCCTACAATGAGCAGTTCTTC
CASSPIGLAAYNEQFF
>TRBV7-2|TRBJ2-3|TRBD2|.
TGTGCCAGCAGAGCGGGGGGGAACACAGATACGCAGTATTTT
CASRAGGNTDTQYF
>TRBV7-2|TRBJ2-3|TRBD2|.
TGTGCCAGCAGCCCAGGACTAGCGGGGGAAGGGGCAGATACGCAGTATTTT
CASSPGLAGEGADTQYF
>TRBV7-9|TRBJ2-1|.|few
TGTGCCAGCACCCCGGCGGGGAGCTACAATGAGCAGTTCTTC
CASTPAGSYNEQFF
>TRBV19|TRBJ1-4|.|.
TGTGCCAGTAGTATGGTGGACAGTACTAATGAAAAACTGTTTTTT
CASSMVDSTNEKLFF
>TRBV4-1|TRBJ2-1|TRBD1|.
TGCGCCAGCAGCCACCCGGGACAGGCTAATGAGCAGTTCTTC
CASSHPGQANEQFF
>TRBV20-1|TRBJ2-1|.|.
TGCAGTGCGTACCAACTGGGGGTAGACAATGAGCAGTTCTTC
CSAYQLGVDNEQFF
>TRBV1|TRBJ2-4|.|few
TGCACCAGCAGCGCCCCCCTAGGGGGTCCCCGAAGGGACATTCAGTACTTC
CTSSAPLGGPRRDIQYF
>TRBV11-2|TRBJ2-5|TRBD1|few
TGTGCCAGCAGCCTGCCGGGACAGGGAATAGAGACCCAGTACTTC
CASSLPGQGIETQYF
>TRBV4-3|TRBJ2-3|TRBD2|few
TGCGCCAGCAGCCAGGGACTAGTCGGGACAGATACGCAGTATTTT
CASSQGLVGTDTQYF
>TRBV4-3|TRBJ2-1|.|many
TGCGCCAGCAGCCAAGACAGGGGGGGGGCCGTGTTCTTC
CASSQDRGGAVFF
>TRBV12-3/TRBV12-4|TRBJ1-2|.|many
TGTGCCAGCAGTCCAGGGTATGGCTACACCTTC
CASSPGYGYTF
>TRBV12-3/TRBV12-4|TRBJ2-2|.|many
TGTGCCAGCAGTTTCAGGGCTATCGGGGAGCTGTTTTTT
CASSFRAIGELFF
>TRBV11-2|TRBJ1-1|.|few
TGTGCCAGTGGGGACGAGCTATTC
CASGDELF